This record concerns one T cell receptor (beta chain) sequence. No antigen is known for it. This sample is drawn from a study of blood T cells in healthy people across ages. General study findings and limits: Older age went with lower TCR beta diversity per million T cells, in a roughly linear way.

A J-beta primer mix and a sample-barcoded 5' primer were used in a second PCR of roughly 6 to 11 cycles. Each cDNA molecule was tagged by a template-switch adaptor that had 12 random nucleotides. MiXCR, applied by TCRdb to the 5' RACE reads, yields one record per CDR3 protein. The table includes about 620,000 distinct CDR3 sequences, under 25% detected once. Trimming left V 6 bases short and J 4 bases short, with 8 bases between. The CDR3 extends over 12 amino acids. Per the germline V gene, CDR1 is SNHLY and CDR2 is FYNNEI. The chain joins TRBV2 to TRBJ2-3; D call uncertain. Material for sequencing was blood. This TCR was recovered from an older man in good health. The CDR3 region is CASRVAADTQYF. The CDR3 DNA reads TGTGCCAGCAGAGTAGCAGCAGATACGCAGTATTTT.